Shown below are 4 T cell receptor beta chains from a single sample sequenced in a study of graft-versus-host responses after intestinal transplantation. Graft specimens yielded both intraepithelial and lamina propria lymphocytes. Assay used: immunoSEQ multiplex PCR; TCRdb lists only in-frame clones, some missing. Altogether some 66,000 clones are present, roughly nine tenths being singletons, with the ten largest covering about 1.6%. Sequenced here: ileum tissue, sampled around 350 days after transplant. These receptors were taken from a human patient who received an intestinal transplant, so some T cells may come from the graft donor.

The V and J genes are TRBV7-9 and TRBJ2-6, with 11 bases fitting TRBD1. This CDR3 region has 18 residues. After removal of 4 bases from V and 6 bases from J, the junction contained 11 bases not matched to a gene. The germline V gene has CDR1 SEHNR and CDR2 FQNEAQ (reference sequence). As DNA, the CDR3 is TGTGCCAGCAGCTCTCCGGGACAGGGGGTATCTCTGGCCAACGTCCTGACTTTC. It translates to CASSSPGQGVSLANVLTF.

This clone has a single count. The chain has TRBV27 and TRBJ2-7, with 8 bases aligning to TRBD2. The CDR3 runs 15 residues. V lost 2 bases and J lost 1; bases outside the gene matches: 4. Germline V gives CDR1 MNHEY, CDR2 SMNVEV (reference sequence). This CDR3 is CASSLGGGPSYEQYF. The CDR3 DNA reads as TGTGCCAGCAGTTTAGGCGGGGGGCCATCCTACGAGCAGTACTTC.

The CDR3 DNA reads TGTGCCAGCCTGAGGACCGACCTGGGGGGCTACACCTTC. It specifies CASLRTDLGGYTF. The chain couples TRBV2 to TRBJ1-2; no clear D. Germline CDR1 is SNHLY and CDR2 is FYNNEI. The CDR3 contains 13 residues. V was cut by 8 bases and J by 8 bases, with 18 bases left in between.

This rearrangement joins TRBV5-1 to TRBJ2-5; maybe TRBD2 (7 bases). This CDR3 has 15 residues. CDR1 is SGHRS and CDR2 is YFSETQ in the germline V gene. Trimming shortened V by 4 bases and J by 1 base, and 14 bases separated the two germline ends. CDR3 nucleotide sequence: TGCGCCAGCAGCCGTTCAGGGGAGGGCCAAGAGACCCAGTACTTC. Its translation is CASSRSGEGQETQYF.